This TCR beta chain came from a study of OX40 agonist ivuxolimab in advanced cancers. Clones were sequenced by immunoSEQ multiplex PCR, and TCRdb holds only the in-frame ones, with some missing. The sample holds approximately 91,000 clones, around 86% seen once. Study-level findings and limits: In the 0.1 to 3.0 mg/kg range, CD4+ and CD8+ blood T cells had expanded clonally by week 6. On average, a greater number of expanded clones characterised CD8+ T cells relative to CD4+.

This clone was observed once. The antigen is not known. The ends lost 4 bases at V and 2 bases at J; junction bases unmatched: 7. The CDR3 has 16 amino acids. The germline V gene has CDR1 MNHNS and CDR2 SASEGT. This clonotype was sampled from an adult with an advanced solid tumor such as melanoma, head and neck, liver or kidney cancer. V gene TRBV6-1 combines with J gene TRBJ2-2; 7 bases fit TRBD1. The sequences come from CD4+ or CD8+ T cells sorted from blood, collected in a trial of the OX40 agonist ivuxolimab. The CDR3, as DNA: TGTGCCAGCAGTGCTTTACAGGGGCGAAACACCGGGGAGCTGTTTTTT. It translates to CASSALQGRNTGELFF.